This TCR beta chain was recovered during a study of cytomegalovirus exposure and HLA in healthy donors. Findings and caveats of the study: Investigators reported approximately 170 TCR beta chains as tied to cytomegalovirus. One later analysis, an examination of the 120 or so validation repertoires, found that first-cohort TCR clusters tended to co-occur in them.

For this clone: Its antigen remains unidentified.

The protocol was immunoSEQ multiplex PCR, while the TCRdb copy is restricted to in-frame clones and leaves out a portion. The sample holds around 63,000 clones, about 90% seen once. The V end lost 5 bases, the J end lost 5 bases, and 16 bases lay between the germline ends. Germline assignment: CDR1 ENHRY and CDR2 SYGVKD. The CDR3 sequence is 14 residues long. The donors belonged to the roughly 120-subject validation cohort, separate from the 666-subject first cohort. This clonotype was sampled from a woman aged 18-30 years in good health and CMV-seronegative. V and J are TRBV10-3 and TRBJ2-7; D possibly corresponds to TRBD2 (5 bases). The sequenced sample consisted of PBMCs. The CDR3 DNA sequence: TGTGCCATCAGTCTCCGAGGGCTAGCAGACGAGCAGTACTTC. Translating gives CAISLRGLADEQYF.